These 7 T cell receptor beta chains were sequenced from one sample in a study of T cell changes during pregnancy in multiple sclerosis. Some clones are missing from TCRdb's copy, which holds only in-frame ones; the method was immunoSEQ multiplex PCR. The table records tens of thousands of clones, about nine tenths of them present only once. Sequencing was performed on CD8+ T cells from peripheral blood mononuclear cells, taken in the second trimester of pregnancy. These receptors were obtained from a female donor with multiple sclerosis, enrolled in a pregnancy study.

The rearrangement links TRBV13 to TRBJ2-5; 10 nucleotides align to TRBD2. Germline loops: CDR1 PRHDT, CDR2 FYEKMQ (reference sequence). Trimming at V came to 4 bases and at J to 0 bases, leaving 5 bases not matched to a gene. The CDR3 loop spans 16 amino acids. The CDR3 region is CASSSRTSGDQETQYF. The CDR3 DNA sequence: TGTGCCAGCAGCTCTCGGACTAGCGGTGACCAAGAGACCCAGTACTTC.

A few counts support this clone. The CDR3 nucleotides are TGTGCCAGCAGCTTAACAACAGAAAATGAAAAACTGTTTTTT. This gives the protein CASSLTTENEKLFF. This chain joins TRBV7-9 and TRBJ1-4; D unresolved. Deletions cut 2 bases from V and 5 bases from J, with 9 bases between. The germline CDR1 and CDR2 sequences are SEHNR and FQNEAQ (reference sequence). The CDR3 spans 14 residues. The full variable domain, with the rest looked up from reference TRBV7-9 and TRBJ1-4, is DTGVSQNPRHKITKRGQNVTFRCDPISEHNRLYWYRQTLGQGPEFLTYFQNEAQLEKSRLLSDRFSAERPKGSFSTLEIQRTEQGDSAMYLCASSLTTENEKLFFGSGTQLSVL.

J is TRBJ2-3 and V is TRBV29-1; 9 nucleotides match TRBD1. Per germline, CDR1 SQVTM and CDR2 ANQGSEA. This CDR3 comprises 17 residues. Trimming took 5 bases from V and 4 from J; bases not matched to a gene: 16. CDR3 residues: CSVRRDRVETGADTQYF. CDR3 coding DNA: TGCAGCGTTCGCCGGGACAGGGTCGAAACCGGCGCAGATACGCAGTATTTT.

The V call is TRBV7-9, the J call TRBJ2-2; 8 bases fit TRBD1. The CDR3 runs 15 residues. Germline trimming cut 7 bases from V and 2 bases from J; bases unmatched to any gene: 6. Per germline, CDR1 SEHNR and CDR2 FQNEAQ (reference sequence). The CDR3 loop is CASNTQGVNTGELFF. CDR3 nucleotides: TGTGCCAGCAACACACAGGGGGTCAACACCGGGGAGCTGTTTTTT.

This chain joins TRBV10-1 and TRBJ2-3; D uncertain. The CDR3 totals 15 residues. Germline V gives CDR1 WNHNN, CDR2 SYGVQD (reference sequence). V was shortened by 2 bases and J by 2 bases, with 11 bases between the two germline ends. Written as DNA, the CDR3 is TGCGCCAGCAGTGAGACCCAGATAATCACAGATACGCAGTATTTT. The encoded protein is CASSETQIITDTQYF.

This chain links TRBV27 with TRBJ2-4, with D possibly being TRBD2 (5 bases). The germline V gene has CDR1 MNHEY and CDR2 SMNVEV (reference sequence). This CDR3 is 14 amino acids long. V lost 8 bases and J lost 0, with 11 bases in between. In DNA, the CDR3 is TGTGCCAGCCGGGATAAACTAGCCAAAAACATTCAGTACTTC. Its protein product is CASRDKLAKNIQYF.

The CDR3 loop is CASSGPGDGGEQYF. For the CDR3, the DNA is TGTGCCAGCAGCGGACCGGGAGACGGCGGTGAGCAGTACTTC. V is TRBV27 and J is TRBJ2-7; a weak D match, TRBD2 (6 bases). This CDR3 has 14 amino acids. The V and J ends lost 6 bases and 7 bases respectively, with 19 bases between them. Germline V gene lookup returns CDR1 MNHEY and CDR2 SMNVEV (reference sequence).